The rows below give T cell receptor beta chains drawn from one sample of a study of cytomegalovirus exposure and HLA in healthy donors. Only in-frame clones appear in the TCRdb table, and some are missing; sequencing was by immunoSEQ multiplex PCR. The sample has 190,000 or so clones. The sequenced sample consisted of PBMCs. Receptor source: a boy younger than 18 in good health and CMV-seronegative. The CDR3 runs from the conserved cysteine through the conserved F or W. Each record gives: CDR3 protein, CDR3 DNA, V gene, J gene, D gene. The D gene is left open where the match is weak.

CASSSDISGNTIYF	TGTGCCAGCAGCTCCGACATCTCTGGAAACACCATATATTTT	TRBV5-4	TRBJ1-3	-
CASSPTWTGIGYGYTF	TGTGCCAGCAGTCCCACCTGGACAGGGATTGGCTATGGCTACACCTTC	TRBV27	TRBJ1-2	TRBD1
CASSLDRVNTEAFF	TGTGCCAGCAGCCTAGACAGGGTGAACACTGAAGCTTTCTTT	TRBV11-1	TRBJ1-1	TRBD1
CASRRDTGELFF	TGTGCCAGCAGGCGCGACACCGGGGAGCTGTTTTTT	TRBV5-4	TRBJ2-2	-
CASSFSGYNEQFF	TGTGCCAGCAGCTTCAGCGGTTACAATGAGCAGTTCTTC	TRBV5-6	TRBJ2-1	-
CASSQDRMTYGYTF	TGCGCCAGCAGCCAGGACAGGATGACTTATGGCTACACCTTC	TRBV5-1	TRBJ1-2	TRBD1
CASSLGGGNTIYF	TGCGCCAGCAGCCTAGGTGGAGGAAACACCATATATTTT	TRBV5-1	TRBJ1-3	-
CASSLGRDRYEQYF	TGTGCCAGCAGCTTGGGTCGGGACAGATACGAGCAGTACTTC	TRBV5-4	TRBJ2-7	TRBD1
CASSESDLPTGGYTF	TGCGCCAGCAGTGAGTCAGACCTACCGACAGGTGGCTACACCTTC	TRBV10-1	TRBJ1-2	-
CASSFRTGAEAFF	TGCGCCAGCAGCTTCCGGACAGGAGCTGAAGCTTTCTTT	TRBV5-1	TRBJ1-1	TRBD1
CSAWAMGGYTF	TGCAGCGCCTGGGCCATGGGCGGCTACACCTTC	TRBV29-1	TRBJ1-2	-
CASSVITQETQYF	TGTGCCAGCAGTGTAATAACACAAGAGACCCAGTACTTC	TRBV2	TRBJ2-5	-
CASSPTTGDYGYTF	TGCGCCAGCAGCCCAACCACGGGGGACTATGGCTACACCTTC	TRBV4-3	TRBJ1-2	-
CASSRPLAGGQNEQFF	TGTGCCAGCAGCCGGCCCCTAGCGGGGGGGCAGAATGAGCAGTTCTTC	TRBV7-9	TRBJ2-1	TRBD2
CASRVGSQANTGELFF	TGTGCCAGCAGGGTAGGGTCACAGGCGAACACCGGGGAGCTGTTTTTT	TRBV9	TRBJ2-2	-
CASTRVGTGDEQYF	TGTGCCAGCACCCGAGTAGGGACAGGAGACGAGCAGTACTTC	TRBV7-9	TRBJ2-7	TRBD1
CASSELTGLEQYF	TGTGCCAGCAGTGAGCTCACAGGGCTCGAGCAGTACTTC	TRBV2	TRBJ2-7	-
CASRLLSGGATGELFF	TGTGCCAGCAGACTCCTTAGCGGGGGGGCCACCGGGGAGCTGTTTTTT	TRBV2	TRBJ2-2	TRBD2
CATRGGGVDEQYF	TGTGCCACCCGCGGCGGGGGGGTCGACGAGCAGTACTTC	TRBV15	TRBJ2-7	TRBD2
CASRPGTGRNNNSPLHF	TGCGCCAGCAGACCCGGGACAGGGAGAAATAATAATTCACCCCTCCACTTT	TRBV5-1	TRBJ1-6	TRBD1
CASSELGLAGGFSLGKNIQYF	TGTGCCAGCAGTGAATTGGGACTAGCGGGGGGGTTTTCCTTGGGCAAAAACATTCAGTACTTC	TRBV2	TRBJ2-4	TRBD2
CASVQGNEQYF	TGTGCCAGCGTACAGGGAAACGAGCAGTACTTC	TRBV6-5	TRBJ2-7	-
CASSLVSGPSLGQFF	TGTGCCAGCAGCTTAGTCAGCGGGCCATCTTTGGGGCAGTTCTTC	TRBV13	TRBJ2-1	-
CASSQKAGPNEQYF	TGCGCCAGCAGCCAAAAGGCAGGGCCCAACGAGCAGTACTTC	TRBV4-1	TRBJ2-7	-
CASSERLARETQYF	TGTGCCAGCAGTGAGCGTCTAGCGAGGGAGACCCAGTACTTC	TRBV2	TRBJ2-5	-
CASSPDRGTQYF	TGCGCCAGCAGCCCTGACAGGGGTACGCAGTATTTT	TRBV4-1	TRBJ2-3	TRBD1
CASSRRTEYQPQHF	TGTGCCAGCAGTCGACGGACAGAGTATCAGCCCCAGCATTTT	TRBV6-5	TRBJ1-5	-
CASGKRQGLSEAFF	TGTGCCAGCGGAAAAAGACAGGGGCTTTCTGAAGCTTTCTTT	TRBV6-1	TRBJ1-1	TRBD1
CASSKTGNEQYF	TGTGCCAGCAGTAAAACAGGAAACGAGCAGTACTTC	TRBV6-6	TRBJ2-7	-
CASSEGGTGYNEQFF	TGTGCCAGCAGTGAGGGGGGAACAGGCTACAATGAGCAGTTCTTC	TRBV25-1	TRBJ2-1	-
CASSYLDSDTDTQYF	TGTGCCAGCAGTTACCTCGACAGTGACACAGATACGCAGTATTTT	TRBV6-5	TRBJ2-3	-
CASSWDRGNGPQHF	TGTGCCAGCAGTTGGGACAGGGGGAACGGGCCCCAGCATTTT	TRBV27	TRBJ1-5	TRBD1
CASSLGTVNSPLHF	TGTGCCAGCAGCTTAGGGACAGTCAATTCACCCCTCCACTTT	TRBV7-3	TRBJ1-6	TRBD1
CASSEASGFGDTQYF	TGTGCCAGCAGTGAGGCTAGCGGCTTCGGTGATACGCAGTATTTT	TRBV25-1	TRBJ2-3	TRBD2
CASGSTAESSYNEQFF	TGCGCCAGCGGTTCTACTGCTGAGAGCTCCTACAATGAGCAGTTCTTC	TRBV4-1	TRBJ2-1	-
CASSFGTGDYHTF	TGTGCCAGCAGTTTCGGGACAGGGGATTATCACACCTTC	TRBV7-9	TRBJ1-2	TRBD1
CASRYGAGMNTEAFF	TGCGCCAGCAGATACGGAGCGGGCATGAACACTGAAGCTTTCTTT	TRBV5-1	TRBJ1-1	-
CASSQDSVEQYF	TGCGCCAGCAGCCAAGATTCAGTCGAGCAGTACTTC	TRBV4-1	TRBJ2-7	-
CATSPTVRDSSYEQYF	TGTGCCACCAGCCCAACGGTGAGGGACAGCTCCTACGAGCAGTACTTC	TRBV15	TRBJ2-7	TRBD1
CASSQDSYEQYF	TGTGCCAGCAGTCAGGACAGCTACGAGCAGTACTTC	TRBV6-5	TRBJ2-7	-
CARGTGEAFF	TGTGCCCGCGGGACAGGGGAAGCTTTCTTT	TRBV2	TRBJ1-1	TRBD1
CASSSPATSSLDTQYF	TGTGCCAGCAGCTCTCCGGCGACTAGCTCGTTGGATACGCAGTATTTT	TRBV7-9	TRBJ2-3	TRBD2
CASSSGVYTTYNEQFF	TGTGCCAGCAGCTCGGGGGTCTATACCACTTACAATGAGCAGTTCTTC	TRBV7-8	TRBJ2-1	-
CASEWGQGTTGEQYF	TGTGCCAGCGAATGGGGACAGGGGACGACAGGGGAGCAGTACTTC	TRBV7-9	TRBJ2-7	TRBD1
CASSPSGQGSSGANVLTF	TGCGCCAGCAGCCCATCGGGACAGGGGAGCTCTGGGGCCAACGTCCTGACTTTC	TRBV5-1	TRBJ2-6	TRBD1
CASSLGTSGGGIGTQYF	TGTGCCAGCAGCTTAGGGACTAGCGGGGGTGGTATAGGTACGCAGTATTTT	TRBV7-2	TRBJ2-3	TRBD2
CASSFRGAGHEQYF	TGTGCCAGCAGTTTTCGGGGGGCTGGCCACGAGCAGTACTTC	TRBV28	TRBJ2-7	-
CASSQVGQGGYTF	TGCGCCAGCAGCCAAGTGGGACAGGGCGGCTACACCTTC	TRBV4-1	TRBJ1-2	TRBD1
CASTRDRQNTGELFF	TGTGCCAGCACCAGGGACAGACAAAACACCGGGGAGCTGTTTTTT	TRBV5-4	TRBJ2-2	TRBD1
CASSHATSGGASYNEQFF	TGCGCCAGCAGCCACGCTACTAGCGGGGGGGCCTCATACAATGAGCAGTTCTTC	TRBV4-1	TRBJ2-1	TRBD2